This TCR beta chain was observed in a study of identical twins. Healthy Caucasian individuals made up all the donors. There are many counts of this clonotype. Its target is unknown. V lost 2 bases, J lost 4 bases, and 9 bases stayed unmatched. The CDR3 length is 16 residues. Germline loops: CDR1 SEHNR, CDR2 FQNEAQ (reference sequence). TCRdb reanalysed the 5' RACE reads using MiXCR and keeps one entry per CDR3 protein. This repertoire shows 1.5 million to 2 million distinct CDR3 sequences, more than 30% found once; its top ten account for 0.27%. Study-level results: Out-of-frame alpha sequences shared between twins exhibited an excess of low generation probability. Potential partial confounding of zero-insertion analyses by invariant MAIT and iNKT cells was noted.

The V call is TRBV7-9, the J call TRBJ2-3; TRBD2 matches at 7 bases. This TCR came from a newborn girl in good health. The sequencing sample was made of cord blood. The CDR3 DNA reads as TGTGCCAGCAGCTTATCCACTACTAGCGCGGCAGATACGCAGTATTTT. This codes for CASSLSTTSAADTQYF.